The rows below give T cell receptor beta chains drawn from one sample of a study of cytomegalovirus exposure and HLA in healthy donors. The data were produced by immunoSEQ multiplex PCR, yet TCRdb's version contains in-frame clones alone and is incomplete. The sample consists of more than 150,000 clones, 84% of them appearing once. Sequenced input: PBMCs. These receptors were collected from a woman aged 18-30 years in good health and CMV-seropositive. Both conserved end residues are part of each CDR3. The order of the fields is D gene, V gene, clone size, J gene, CDR3 DNA, CDR3 protein. The D gene is left open where the match is weak. The size entry is marked missing in some rows and otherwise reads once, few, many or a size class.

.	TRBV6-6	.	TRBJ2-1	TGTGCCAGCAGTTCCACACCCTGGGAGCAGTTCTTC	CASSSTPWEQFF
.	TRBV11-3	few	TRBJ1-2	TGTGCCAGCAGCTTAGACAGGGACTATGGCTACACCTTC	CASSLDRDYGYTF
TRBD1	TRBV14	.	TRBJ2-7	TGTGCCAGCAGCCCCCAAAAGGGATTAGGGGGCAAGGGCTACGAGCAGTACTTC	CASSPQKGLGGKGYEQYF
.	TRBV6-1	.	TRBJ1-1	TGTGCCAGCAGTGAGAAGCCTTATGCAACCGAAGCTTTCTTT	CASSEKPYATEAFF
TRBD2	TRBV15	once	TRBJ2-1	TGTGCCACCAGCAGGGGGGGGAAAGTGAGCAATGAGCAGTTCTTC	CATSRGGKVSNEQFF
.	TRBV6-6	.	TRBJ2-3	TGTGCCAGCAGTTGGGGGGGGGCTGGGGATACGCAGTATTTT	CASSWGGAGDTQYF
.	TRBV5-6	.	TRBJ1-4	TGTGCCAGCAGCTCCGGACAGCATAATGAAAAACTGTTTTTT	CASSSGQHNEKLFF
.	TRBV4-1	.	TRBJ1-5	TGCGCCAGCAGGCCCCCCGGACTCAATCAGCCCCAGCATTTT	CASRPPGLNQPQHF
.	TRBV5-1	once	TRBJ2-6	TGCGCCAGCAGCTCGCAGTGGAGCTCTGGGGCCAACGTCCTGACTTTC	CASSSQWSSGANVLTF
.	TRBV7-9	.	TRBJ1-2	TGTGCCAGCACCTTGAGCGGACGGAATAACTATGGCTACACCTTC	CASTLSGRNNYGYTF
TRBD1	TRBV7-8	.	TRBJ2-7	TGTGCCAGCAGCACCCCCAGGGGGCAATACGAGCAGTACTTC	CASSTPRGQYEQYF
TRBD1	TRBV10-2	.	TRBJ1-5	TGCGCCAGCAGTGCGGTACAGGGGATTGCTCAGCCCCAGCATTTT	CASSAVQGIAQPQHF
TRBD1	TRBV5-1	.	TRBJ2-3	TGCGCCAGCAGCTTGGGTTTTGGGACAGGAATCACAGATACGCAGTATTTT	CASSLGFGTGITDTQYF
.	TRBV19	.	TRBJ1-6	TGTGCCACTGTCGAGGGCCCGGGGTCACCCCTCCACTTT	CATVEGPGSPLHF
.	TRBV2	.	TRBJ2-1	TGTGCCAGCAGTGAAGCCTTGGGGGCCGTCAATGAGCAGTTCTTC	CASSEALGAVNEQFF